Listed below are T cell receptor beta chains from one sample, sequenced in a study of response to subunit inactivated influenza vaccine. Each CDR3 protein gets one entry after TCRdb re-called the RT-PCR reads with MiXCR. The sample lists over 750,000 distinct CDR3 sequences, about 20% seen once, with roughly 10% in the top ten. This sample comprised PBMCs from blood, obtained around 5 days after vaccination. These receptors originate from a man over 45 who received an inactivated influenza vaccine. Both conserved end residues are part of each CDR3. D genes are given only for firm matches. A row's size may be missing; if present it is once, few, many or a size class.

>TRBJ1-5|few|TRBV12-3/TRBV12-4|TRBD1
TGTGCCAGCAGCCCAACCGGGGACAGCGGCCAGCATTTT
CASSPTGDSGQHF
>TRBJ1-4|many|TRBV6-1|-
TGTGCCAGCAGTGAGCGAGCAACTAATGAAAAACTGTTTTTT
CASSERATNEKLFF
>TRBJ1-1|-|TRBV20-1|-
TGCAGTGCCAGGAGGTTGGGGAACACTGAAGCTTTCTTT
CSARRLGNTEAFF
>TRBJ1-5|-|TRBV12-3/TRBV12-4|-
TGTGCCAGCAGGGGGGGCGCGGGCAATCAGCCCCAGCATTTT
CASRGGAGNQPQHF
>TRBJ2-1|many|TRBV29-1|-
TGCAGCACACCGGTCGGGTACAATGAGCAGTTCTTC
CSTPVGYNEQFF
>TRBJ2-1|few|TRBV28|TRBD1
TGTGCCAGCAGTTGGGGACAGACCTACAATGAGCAGTTCTTC
CASSWGQTYNEQFF
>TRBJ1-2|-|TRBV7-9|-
TGTGCCAGCAGCCTTGCAGGGGATGGCTACACCTTC
CASSLAGDGYTF
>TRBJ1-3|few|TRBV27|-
TGTGCCAGCAGAGGGACGGCGGGAGGAACCATATATTTT
CASRGTAGGTIYF
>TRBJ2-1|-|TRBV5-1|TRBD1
TGCGCCAGCAGCTTGGTTCGGACCCGGGGACAGGGGAACTACAATGAGCAGTTCTTC
CASSLVRTRGQGNYNEQFF
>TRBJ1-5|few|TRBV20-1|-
TGCAGTGCTAGCCCCCCCGGCAGCAATCAGCCCCAGCATTTT
CSASPPGSNQPQHF
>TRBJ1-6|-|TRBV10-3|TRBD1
TGTGCCATCAGTGATGGCCCCACAGGGGTCAATTCACCCCTCCACTTT
CAISDGPTGVNSPLHF
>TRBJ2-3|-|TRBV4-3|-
TGCGCCATCAGCCAAGAATATCAGGGGACAGATACGCAGTATTTT
CAISQEYQGTDTQYF
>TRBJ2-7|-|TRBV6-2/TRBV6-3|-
TGTGCCAGCAAACCAATTGTCGCAGGGGCCTACGAGCAGTACTTC
CASKPIVAGAYEQYF
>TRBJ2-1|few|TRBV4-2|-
TGTGCCAGCAGCCAAGACAGAATCAATGAGCAGTTCTTC
CASSQDRINEQFF
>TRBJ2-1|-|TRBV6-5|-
TGTGCCAGCAGTTACGGGTGGGAGCAGTTCTTC
CASSYGWEQFF
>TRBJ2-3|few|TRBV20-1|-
TGCAGTGCTAGAGACGGAGCGGACACAGATACGCAGTATTTT
CSARDGADTDTQYF
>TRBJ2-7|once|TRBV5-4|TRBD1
TGTGCCAGCAGCATAGCCGGACAGGGATCCAAGCAGTACTTC
CASSIAGQGSKQYF
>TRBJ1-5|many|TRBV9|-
TGTGCCAGCAGCGTAGGACCCAATCAGCCCCAGCATTTT
CASSVGPNQPQHF
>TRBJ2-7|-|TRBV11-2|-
TGTGCCAGCAGCTTAGATGGGGGCGAGCAGTACTTC
CASSLDGGEQYF
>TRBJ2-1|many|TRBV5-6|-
TGTGCCAGCAGCTTGGGACTAGGAAGAGCGGGGTTCTTC
CASSLGLGRAGFF
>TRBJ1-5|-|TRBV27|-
TGTGCCAGCAGTTTTGAGGGGAGTCAGCCCCAGCATTTT
CASSFEGSQPQHF
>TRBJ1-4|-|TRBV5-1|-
TGCGCCAGCAGGATAGGGGATGAAAAACTGTTTTTT
CASRIGDEKLFF
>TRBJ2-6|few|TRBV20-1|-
TGCAGTGCAAAGCTCCCAGGGGCTGGGGCCAACGTCCTGACTTTC
CSAKLPGAGANVLTF
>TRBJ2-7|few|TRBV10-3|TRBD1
TGTGCCATCAGGCCGGGACAGAGCTCCTACGAGCAGTACTTC
CAIRPGQSSYEQYF
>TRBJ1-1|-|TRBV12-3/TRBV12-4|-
TGTGCCAGCCGTACAGGGAAAACTGAAGCTTTCTTT
CASRTGKTEAFF
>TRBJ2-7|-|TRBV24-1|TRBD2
TGTGCCACCAGTGACTGGACTAGCGGGAGGACCGAGCAGTACTTC
CATSDWTSGRTEQYF
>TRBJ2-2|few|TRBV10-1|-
TGCGCCAGCAGGTCCGGGACTGAGAACACCGGGGAGCTGTTTTTT
CASRSGTENTGELFF
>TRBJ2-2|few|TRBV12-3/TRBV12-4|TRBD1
TGTGCCAGCAGTTCCACAGGGGTCCCCGGGGAGCTGTTTTTT
CASSSTGVPGELFF
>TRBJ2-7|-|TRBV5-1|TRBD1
TGCGCCAGCAGCTTGGACAGGGGCGACGAGCAGTACTTC
CASSLDRGDEQYF
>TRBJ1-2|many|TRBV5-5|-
TGTGCCAGCAGCTTGGAGGGCTATGGCTACACCTTC
CASSLEGYGYTF
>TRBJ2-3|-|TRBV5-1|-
TGCGCCAGCAGCTTGGTCGGCAGATACACAGATACGCAGTATTTT
CASSLVGRYTDTQYF
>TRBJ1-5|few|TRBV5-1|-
TGCGCCAGCAGTCCCGACCGATATCAGCCCCAGCATTTT
CASSPDRYQPQHF
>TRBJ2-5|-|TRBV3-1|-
TGTGCCAGCAGCCAAGGGTCTGAGTACCAAGAGACCCAGTACTTC
CASSQGSEYQETQYF
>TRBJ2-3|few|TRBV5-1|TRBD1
TGCGCCAGCAATCGCAGGGGGACAGATACGCAGTATTTT
CASNRRGTDTQYF
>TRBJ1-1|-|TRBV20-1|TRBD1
TGCAGTGCTAACAGGGGCCGAGGTTCCAAGAAAGGCGCTTTCTTT
CSANRGRGSKKGAFF
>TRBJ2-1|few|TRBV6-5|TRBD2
TGTGCCAGCAGTTACTCATCGGGACTAGCGACGAGCTCCTACAATGAGCAGTTCTTC
CASSYSSGLATSSYNEQFF
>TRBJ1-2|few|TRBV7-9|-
TGTGCCAGCAGCTACCACGACAGGAAGAACTATGGCTACACCTTC
CASSYHDRKNYGYTF
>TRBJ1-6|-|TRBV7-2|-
TGTGCCAGCAGCCCGGCCCGAGGTGTGAGATCACCCCTCCACTTT
CASSPARGVRSPLHF
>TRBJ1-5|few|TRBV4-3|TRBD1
TGCGCCAGCAGCCAAGGATACAGGGGGCTCGAACAGCCCCAGCATTTT
CASSQGYRGLEQPQHF
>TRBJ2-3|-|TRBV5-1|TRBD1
TGCGCCAGCAGCTTGGGCAGGGGGCGAGATACGCAGTATTTT
CASSLGRGRDTQYF